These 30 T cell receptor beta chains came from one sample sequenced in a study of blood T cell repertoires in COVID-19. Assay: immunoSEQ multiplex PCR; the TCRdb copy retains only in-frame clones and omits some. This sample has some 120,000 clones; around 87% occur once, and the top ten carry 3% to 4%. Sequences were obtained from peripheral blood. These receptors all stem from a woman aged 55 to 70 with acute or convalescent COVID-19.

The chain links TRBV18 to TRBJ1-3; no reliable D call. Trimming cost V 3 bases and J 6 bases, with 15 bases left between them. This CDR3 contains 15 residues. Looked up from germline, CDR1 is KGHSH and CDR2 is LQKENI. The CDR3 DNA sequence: TGTGCCAGCTCACCCGGATTGGAGTTGGAAAACACCATATATTTT. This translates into CASSPGLELENTIYF.

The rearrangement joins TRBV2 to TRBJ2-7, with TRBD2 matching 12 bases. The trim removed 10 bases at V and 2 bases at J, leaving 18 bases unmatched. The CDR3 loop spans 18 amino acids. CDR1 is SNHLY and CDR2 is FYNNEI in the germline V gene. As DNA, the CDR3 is TGTGCCACCGCCTGGGGGCTAGCGGGAGGGGGCAACACCTACGAGCAGTACGTC. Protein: CATAWGLAGGGNTYEQYV.

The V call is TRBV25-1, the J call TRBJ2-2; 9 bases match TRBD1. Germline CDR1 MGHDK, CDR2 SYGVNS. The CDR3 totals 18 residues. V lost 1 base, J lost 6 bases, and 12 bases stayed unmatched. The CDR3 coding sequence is TGTGCCAGCAGTGAATGGCCCCCCACAGGGGGCCGTTCCGGGGAGCTGTTTTTT. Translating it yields CASSEWPPTGGRSGELFF. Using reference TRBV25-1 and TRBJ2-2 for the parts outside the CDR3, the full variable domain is EADIYQTPRYLVIGTGKKITLECSQTMGHDKMYWYQQDPGMELHLIHYSYGVNSTEKGDLSSESTVSRIRTEHFPLTLESARPSHTSQYLCASSEWPPTGGRSGELFFGEGSRLTVL.

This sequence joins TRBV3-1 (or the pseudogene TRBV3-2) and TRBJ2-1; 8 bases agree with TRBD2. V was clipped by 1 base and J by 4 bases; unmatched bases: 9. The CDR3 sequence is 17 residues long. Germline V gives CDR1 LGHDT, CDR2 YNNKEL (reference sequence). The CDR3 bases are TGTGCCAGCAGCCAAGGGCGAAGCGGGAGCCCATACAATGAGCAGTTCTTC. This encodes CASSQGRSGSPYNEQFF.

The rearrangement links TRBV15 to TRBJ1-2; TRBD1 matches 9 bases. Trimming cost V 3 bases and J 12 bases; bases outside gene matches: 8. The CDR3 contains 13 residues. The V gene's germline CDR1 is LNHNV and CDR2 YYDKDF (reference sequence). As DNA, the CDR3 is TGTGCCACCAGCAGGGACAGGGGACAGCCAAACACCTTC. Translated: CATSRDRGQPNTF.

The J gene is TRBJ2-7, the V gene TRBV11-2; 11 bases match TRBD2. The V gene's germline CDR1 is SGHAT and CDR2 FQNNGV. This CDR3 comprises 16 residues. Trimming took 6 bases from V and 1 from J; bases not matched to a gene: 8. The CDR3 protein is CASRRTGTSGSYEQYF. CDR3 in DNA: TGTGCCAGCAGGCGTACCGGGACTAGCGGTTCCTACGAGCAGTACTTC.

The CDR3, as DNA: TGTGCCAGCAAAGTGATACAGGCCTCCTACGAGCAGTACGTC. Protein product: CASKVIQASYEQYV. The genes are TRBV2 and TRBJ2-7, with D perhaps matching TRBD1 (5 bases). The germline V gene encodes CDR1 SNHLY and CDR2 FYNNEI. The CDR3 contains 14 residues. V lost 7 bases and J 0 bases, leaving 13 bases between the germline ends.

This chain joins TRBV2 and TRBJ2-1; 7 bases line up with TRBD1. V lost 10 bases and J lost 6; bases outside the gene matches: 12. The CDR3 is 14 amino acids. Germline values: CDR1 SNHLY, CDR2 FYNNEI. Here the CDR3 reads CATLDRDPSNEQFF. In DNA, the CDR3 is TGTGCCACCCTAGACAGGGACCCGAGCAATGAGCAGTTCTTC. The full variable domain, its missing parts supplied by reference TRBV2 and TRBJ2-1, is EPEVTQTPSHQVTQMGQEVILRCVPISNHLYFYWYRQILGQKVEFLVSFYNNEISEKSEIFDDQFSVERPDGSNFTLKIRSTKLEDSAMYFCATLDRDPSNEQFFGPGTRLTVL.

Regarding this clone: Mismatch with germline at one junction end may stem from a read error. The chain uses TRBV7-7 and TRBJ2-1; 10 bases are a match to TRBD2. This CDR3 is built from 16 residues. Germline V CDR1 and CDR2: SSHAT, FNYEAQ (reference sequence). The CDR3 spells CASSRGLAAAYNEQFF. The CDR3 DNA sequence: TGTGCTAGCAGCCGAGGACTAGCGGCTGCCTACAATGAGCAGTTCTTC.

CDR3: CASSLVGTSGQETQYF. In DNA form, the CDR3 reads TGCGCCAGCAGCTTGGTTGGGACTAGCGGACAAGAGACCCAGTACTTC. The V and J genes are TRBV5-1 and TRBJ2-5; TRBD2 agrees at 11 bases. The CDR3 loop spans 16 amino acids. Germline CDR1 is SGHRS and CDR2 is YFSETQ. Trimming took 0 bases from V and 2 from J; bases not matched to a gene: 3.

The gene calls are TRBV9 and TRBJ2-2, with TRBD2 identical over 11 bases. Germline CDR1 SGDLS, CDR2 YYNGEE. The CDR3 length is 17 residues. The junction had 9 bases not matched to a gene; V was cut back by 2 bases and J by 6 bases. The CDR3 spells CASSVLTSGNGAGELFF. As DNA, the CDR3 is TGTGCCAGCAGCGTCTTGACTAGCGGGAACGGGGCCGGGGAGCTGTTTTTT. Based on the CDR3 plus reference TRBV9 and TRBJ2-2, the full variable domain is DSGVTQTPKHLITATGQRVTLRCSPRSGDLSVYWYQQSLDQGLQFLIQYYNGEERAKGNILERFSAQQFPDLHSELNLSSLELGDSALYFCASSVLTSGNGAGELFFGEGSRLTVL.

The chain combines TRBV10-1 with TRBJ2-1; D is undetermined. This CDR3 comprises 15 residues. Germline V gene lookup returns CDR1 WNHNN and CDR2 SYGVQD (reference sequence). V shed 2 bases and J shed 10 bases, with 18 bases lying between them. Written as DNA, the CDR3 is TGCGCCAGCAGTGAGAGTAGCTACTCCGGAAAAGAGCAGTTCTTC. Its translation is CASSESSYSGKEQFF.

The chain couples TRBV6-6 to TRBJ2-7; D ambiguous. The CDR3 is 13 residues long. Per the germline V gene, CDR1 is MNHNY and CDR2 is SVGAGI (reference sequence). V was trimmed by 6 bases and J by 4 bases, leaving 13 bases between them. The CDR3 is CASRYAGSYEQYV. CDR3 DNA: TGTGCCAGCAGGTATGCCGGGTCATACGAGCAGTACGTC.

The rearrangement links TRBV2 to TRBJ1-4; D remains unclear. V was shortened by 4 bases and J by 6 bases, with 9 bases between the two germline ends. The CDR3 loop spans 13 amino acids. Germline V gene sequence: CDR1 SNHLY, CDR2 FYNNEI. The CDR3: CASSGGYDEKLFF. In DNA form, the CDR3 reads TGTGCCAGCAGTGGAGGGTACGATGAAAAACTGTTTTTT.

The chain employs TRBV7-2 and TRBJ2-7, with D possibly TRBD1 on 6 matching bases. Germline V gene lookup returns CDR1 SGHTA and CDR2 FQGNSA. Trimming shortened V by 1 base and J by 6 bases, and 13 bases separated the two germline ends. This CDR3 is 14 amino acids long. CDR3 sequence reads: CASSLVSAGAEQYV. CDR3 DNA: TGTGCCAGCAGCTTAGTTTCGGCAGGGGCCGAGCAGTACGTC.

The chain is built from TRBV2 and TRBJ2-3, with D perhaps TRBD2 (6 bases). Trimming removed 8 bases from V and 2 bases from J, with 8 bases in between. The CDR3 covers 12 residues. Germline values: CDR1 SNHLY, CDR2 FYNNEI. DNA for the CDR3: TGTGCCAGCGGGCGGGACACAGATACGCAGTATTTT. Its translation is CASGRDTDTQYF.

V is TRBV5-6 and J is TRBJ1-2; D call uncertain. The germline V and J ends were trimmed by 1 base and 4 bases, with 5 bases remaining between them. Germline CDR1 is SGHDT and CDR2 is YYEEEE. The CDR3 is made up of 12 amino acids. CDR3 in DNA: TGTGCCAGCAGCTTGACAAGCTATGGCTACACCTTC. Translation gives CASSLTSYGYTF.

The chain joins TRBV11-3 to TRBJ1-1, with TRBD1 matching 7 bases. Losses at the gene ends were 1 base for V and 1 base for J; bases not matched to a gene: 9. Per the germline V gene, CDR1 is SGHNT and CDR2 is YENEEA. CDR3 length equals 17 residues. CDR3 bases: TGTGCCAGCAGCTTAGGGGACAGTGGGTTGGGGAACACTGAAGCTTTCTTT. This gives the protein CASSLGDSGLGNTEAFF.

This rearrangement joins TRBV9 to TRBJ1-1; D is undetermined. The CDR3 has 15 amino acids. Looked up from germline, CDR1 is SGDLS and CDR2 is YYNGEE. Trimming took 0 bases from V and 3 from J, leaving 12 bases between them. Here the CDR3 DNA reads TGTGCCAGCAGCGTAGGTATGCGGGAGGACACTGAAGCTTTCTTT. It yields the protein CASSVGMREDTEAFF. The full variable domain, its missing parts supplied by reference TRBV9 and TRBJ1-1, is DSGVTQTPKHLITATGQRVTLRCSPRSGDLSVYWYQQSLDQGLQFLIQYYNGEERAKGNILERFSAQQFPDLHSELNLSSLELGDSALYFCASSVGMREDTEAFFGQGTRLTVV.

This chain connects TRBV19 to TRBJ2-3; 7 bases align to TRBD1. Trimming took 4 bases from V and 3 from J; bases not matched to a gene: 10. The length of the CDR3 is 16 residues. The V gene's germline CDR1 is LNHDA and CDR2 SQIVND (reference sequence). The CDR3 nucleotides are TGTGCCAGTAGTACGACAGGGTCAACGGAGACAGATACGCAGTATTTT. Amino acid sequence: CASSTTGSTETDTQYF.

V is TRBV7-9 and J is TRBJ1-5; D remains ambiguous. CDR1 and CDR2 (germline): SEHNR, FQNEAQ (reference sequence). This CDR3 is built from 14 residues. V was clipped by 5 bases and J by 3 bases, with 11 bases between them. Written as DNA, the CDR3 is TGTGCCAGCAGCCTTGCGGGCTCCAATCAGCCCCAGCATTTT. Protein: CASSLAGSNQPQHF.

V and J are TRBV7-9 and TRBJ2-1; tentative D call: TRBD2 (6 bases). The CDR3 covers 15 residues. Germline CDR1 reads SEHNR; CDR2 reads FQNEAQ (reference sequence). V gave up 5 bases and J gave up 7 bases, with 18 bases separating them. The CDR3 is CASSPTSGLPNEQFF. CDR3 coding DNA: TGTGCCAGCAGCCCAACCTCGGGACTCCCTAATGAGCAGTTCTTC.

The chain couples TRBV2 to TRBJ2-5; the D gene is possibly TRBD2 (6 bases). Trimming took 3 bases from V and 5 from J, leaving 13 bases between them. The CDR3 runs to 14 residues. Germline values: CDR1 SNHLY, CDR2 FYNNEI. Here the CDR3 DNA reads TGTGCCAGCAGTGAGGGGGGTAGATGGGAGACCCAGTACTTC. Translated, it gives CASSEGGRWETQYF.

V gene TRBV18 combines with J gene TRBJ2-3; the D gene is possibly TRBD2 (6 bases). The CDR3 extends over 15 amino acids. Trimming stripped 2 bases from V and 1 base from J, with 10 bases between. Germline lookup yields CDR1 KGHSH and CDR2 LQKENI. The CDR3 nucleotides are TGTGCCAGCTCACCAATCGGGACTGGCACAGATACGCAGTATTTT. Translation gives CASSPIGTGTDTQYF.

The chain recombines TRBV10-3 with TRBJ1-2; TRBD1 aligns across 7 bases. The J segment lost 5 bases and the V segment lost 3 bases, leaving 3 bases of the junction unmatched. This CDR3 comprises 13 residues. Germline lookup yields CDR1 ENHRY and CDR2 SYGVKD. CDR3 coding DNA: TGTGCCATCAGTGAACAGGGGATGTATGGCTACACCTTC. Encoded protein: CAISEQGMYGYTF.

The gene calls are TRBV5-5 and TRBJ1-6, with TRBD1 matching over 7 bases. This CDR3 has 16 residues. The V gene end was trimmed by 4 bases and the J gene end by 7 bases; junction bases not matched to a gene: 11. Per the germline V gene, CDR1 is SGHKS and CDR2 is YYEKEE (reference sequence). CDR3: CASSGGQSLLNSPLHF. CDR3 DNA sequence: TGTGCCAGCAGCGGGGGACAGAGCCTTTTAAATTCACCCCTCCACTTT. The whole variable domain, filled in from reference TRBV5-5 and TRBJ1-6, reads DAGVTQSPTHLIKTRGQQVTLRCSPISGHKSVSWYQQVLGQGPQFIFQYYEKEERGRGNFPDRFSARQFPNYSSELNVNALLLGDSALYLCASSGGQSLLNSPLHFGNGTRLTVT.

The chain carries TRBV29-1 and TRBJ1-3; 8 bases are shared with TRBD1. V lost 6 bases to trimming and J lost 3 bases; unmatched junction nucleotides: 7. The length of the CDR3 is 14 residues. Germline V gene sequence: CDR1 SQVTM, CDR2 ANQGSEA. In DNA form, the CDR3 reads TGCAGCGTCGGACAGGGTGTAGATGGAAACACCATATATTTT. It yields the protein CSVGQGVDGNTIYF.

The CDR3 DNA reads as TGTGCCAGCAGCTGGAACTACCCCGGCGAGCAGTACGTC. Translating gives CASSWNYPGEQYV. The chain joins TRBV11-3 to TRBJ2-7; no reliable D call. Trimming shortened V by 4 bases and J by 6 bases, and 13 bases separated the two germline ends. This CDR3 is 13 amino acids long. CDR1 and CDR2 from the germline V gene are SGHNT and YENEEA.

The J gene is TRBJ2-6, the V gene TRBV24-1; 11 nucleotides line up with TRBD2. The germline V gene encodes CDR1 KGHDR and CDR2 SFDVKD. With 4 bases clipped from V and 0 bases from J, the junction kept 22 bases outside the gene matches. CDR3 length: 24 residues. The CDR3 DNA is TGTGCCACCAGTGACCTGGACAGCCTCAGGGGACTAGCGGAAATAAGCTCTGGGGCCAACGTCCTGACTTTC. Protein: CATSDLDSLRGLAEISSGANVLTF.

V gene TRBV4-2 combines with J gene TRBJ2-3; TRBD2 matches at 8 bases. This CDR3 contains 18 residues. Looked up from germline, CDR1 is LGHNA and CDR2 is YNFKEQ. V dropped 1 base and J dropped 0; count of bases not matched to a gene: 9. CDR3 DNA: TGTGCCAGCAGCCAAGCCCGGAACAGCGGGGGAAGCACAGATACGCAGTATTTT. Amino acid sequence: CASSQARNSGGSTDTQYF.